A selection of T cell receptor beta chains follows, all from one sample in a study of cytomegalovirus exposure and HLA in healthy donors. Method: immunoSEQ multiplex PCR; TCRdb's copy keeps in-frame clones and lacks some. The profile shows tens of thousands of clones, 74% of them singletons. Sequencing was done on a sample of PBMCs. These receptors originate from a woman between 50 and 59 years old in good health and CMV-seropositive. Both conserved end residues are part of each CDR3. Fields, in order: D gene, CDR3 length, J gene, V gene, clone size, CDR3 protein, CDR3 DNA. A D gene is named only where the DNA matches it firmly. Not every row has a clone size; where given, it reads once, few, many or a size class.

d_gene: -
len: 13
j_gene: TRBJ2-5
v_gene: TRBV30
abundance: -
CDR3aa: CAWSRGEMGTQYF
CDR3nt: TGTGCCTGGAGTCGAGGCGAAATGGGGACCCAGTACTTC

d_gene: TRBD1
len: 15
j_gene: TRBJ1-2
v_gene: TRBV5-6
abundance: once
CDR3aa: CASSWTTGTGSSYTF
CDR3nt: TGTGCCAGCAGCTGGACCACCGGGACAGGTTCGAGCTACACCTTC

d_gene: TRBD1
len: 16
j_gene: TRBJ2-7
v_gene: TRBV27
abundance: few
CDR3aa: CASSPGQGRQIYEQYF
CDR3nt: TGTGCCAGCAGTCCTGGACAGGGCCGCCAGATTTACGAGCAGTACTTC

d_gene: TRBD1
len: 16
j_gene: TRBJ2-7
v_gene: TRBV4-1
abundance: -
CDR3aa: CASSQDPTGFAYEQYF
CDR3nt: TGCGCCAGCAGCCAAGACCCGACAGGGTTCGCCTACGAGCAGTACTTC

d_gene: -
len: 13
j_gene: TRBJ1-2
v_gene: TRBV5-1
abundance: -
CDR3aa: CASSPDRNYGYTF
CDR3nt: TGCGCCAGCAGCCCGGACAGAAACTATGGCTACACCTTC

d_gene: -
len: 14
j_gene: TRBJ1-5
v_gene: TRBV2
abundance: -
CDR3aa: CASSSQEGNQPQHF
CDR3nt: TGTGCCAGCAGCTCTCAGGAGGGGAATCAGCCCCAGCATTTT

d_gene: TRBD1
len: 15
j_gene: TRBJ2-4
v_gene: TRBV6-1
abundance: once
CDR3aa: CASSDRGLAKNIQYF
CDR3nt: TGTGCCAGCAGTGATAGGGGGCTAGCCAAAAACATTCAGTACTTC

d_gene: -
len: 12
j_gene: TRBJ2-1
v_gene: TRBV10-3
abundance: -
CDR3aa: CASHTGLNEQFF
CDR3nt: TGTGCCTCGCATACGGGACTCAATGAGCAGTTCTTC

d_gene: -
len: 15
j_gene: TRBJ2-3
v_gene: TRBV5-4
abundance: -
CDR3aa: CASSSPGTSTDTQYF
CDR3nt: TGTGCCAGCAGCTCACCGGGGACTAGCACAGATACGCAGTATTTT

d_gene: -
len: 13
j_gene: TRBJ1-5
v_gene: TRBV30
abundance: -
CDR3aa: CAWSQPGGQPQHF
CDR3nt: TGTGCCTGGAGCCAACCCGGGGGTCAGCCCCAGCATTTT

d_gene: -
len: 14
j_gene: TRBJ2-4
v_gene: TRBV28
abundance: -
CDR3aa: CASSFGRGKNIQYF
CDR3nt: TGTGCCAGCAGTTTCGGCAGGGGAAAAAACATTCAGTACTTC

d_gene: TRBD1
len: 13
j_gene: TRBJ2-7
v_gene: TRBV30
abundance: -
CDR3aa: CASSRGRGHEQYF
CDR3nt: TGTGCCAGCTCTAGGGGCAGGGGGCACGAGCAGTACTTC

d_gene: -
len: 16
j_gene: TRBJ1-1
v_gene: TRBV5-1
abundance: few
CDR3aa: CASSPSRTALNTEAFF
CDR3nt: TGCGCCAGCAGCCCTTCAAGGACAGCTTTGAACACTGAAGCTTTCTTT

d_gene: TRBD2
len: 15
j_gene: TRBJ2-7
v_gene: TRBV27
abundance: -
CDR3aa: CASSSGLAGYYEQYF
CDR3nt: TGTGCCAGCAGTTCTGGACTAGCGGGGTACTACGAGCAGTACTTC

d_gene: -
len: 14
j_gene: TRBJ2-1
v_gene: TRBV5-1
abundance: few
CDR3aa: CASRSTGPYNEQFF
CDR3nt: TGCGCCAGCAGATCGACAGGTCCCTACAATGAGCAGTTCTTC

d_gene: TRBD1
len: 15
j_gene: TRBJ1-4
v_gene: TRBV6-5
abundance: -
CDR3aa: CASSYSGQPNEKLFF
CDR3nt: TGTGCCAGCAGTTACTCGGGACAGCCTAATGAAAAACTGTTTTTT

d_gene: TRBD2
len: 14
j_gene: TRBJ2-7
v_gene: TRBV19
abundance: -
CDR3aa: CASSATGGPYEQYF
CDR3nt: TGTGCCAGTAGTGCCACGGGAGGGCCCTACGAGCAGTACTTC

d_gene: TRBD2
len: 15
j_gene: TRBJ2-2
v_gene: TRBV6-1
abundance: large
CDR3aa: CASSELAGSLKELFF
CDR3nt: TGTGCCAGCAGTGAACTAGCGGGAAGTCTCAAAGAGCTGTTTTTT

d_gene: -
len: 12
j_gene: TRBJ2-4
v_gene: TRBV28
abundance: -
CDR3aa: CASRASKNIQYF
CDR3nt: TGTGCCAGCAGAGCCTCAAAAAACATTCAGTACTTC

d_gene: TRBD1
len: 16
j_gene: TRBJ1-5
v_gene: TRBV7-9
abundance: -
CDR3aa: CASSLGDRGDNQPQHF
CDR3nt: TGTGCCAGCAGCTTAGGGGACAGGGGGGACAATCAGCCCCAGCATTTT